The entry below gives a single T cell receptor beta chain sequence along with its context. This clone's antigen is unknown. An end of the junction differs from the germline gene, which may be a read error. Other DNA sequences in this sample translate to the same CDR3. The cysteine opens and the phenylalanine closes a CDR3 of 17 amino acids. The kept DNA is CDR3 alone, 51 bases in frame from the first base. For CDR1 and CDR2, the germline V gene lists MRHNA and SNTAGT. The library relied on the immunoSEQ multiplex PCR assay. For the multiplex PCR, a mixture combining 60 forward primers for TCR Vbeta segments and 13 reverse primers for TCR Jbeta segments was used. The CDR3 region of rearranged TCR beta genes was amplified from genomic DNA with a multiplex PCR assay. The Illumina HiSeq System was used to sequence the amplified TCR beta libraries as 87-base-pair reads. Per the authors' processing: A later analysis counted tens of millions of unique TCR beta chains across the 550 to 800 repertoires, and 10 million to 12 million of these chains were shared by at least two donors. Raw reads were error-corrected and collapsed into unique sequences with a nearest-neighbor algorithm that merged closely related sequences to remove PCR and sequencing errors. Alignment of CDR3 sequences to IMGT reference sequences was used to assign V, D and J gene segments. Each retained sequence needed at least a six-nucleotide match to both a V gene segment and a J gene segment. Rearrangements were classified as productive when the CDR3 lacked stop codons and remained in frame with V and J, and all other rearrangements were classified as non-productive. Following IMGT convention, CDR3 was defined as the stretch from the second conserved V-encoded cysteine to the conserved J-encoded phenylalanine. In an earlier analysis of roughly 580 of the donors, sequences lacking an unambiguous match to a single V gene segment were excluded. An earlier analysis of almost 600 of the donors classified V segments as functional when productive rearrangements were above 56.7% and as segregating when the standard deviation between donors was above 5%. A statistical classification framework was developed to diagnose cytomegalovirus status using the catalog of TCR beta chain sequences. A later analysis assigned V and J genes by comparing TCR nucleotide sequences with IMGT/GENE-DB human TR gene sequences. Using the TCRdist pipeline, a later analysis assigned CDR3 sequences along with most-parsimonious VDJ recombination scenarios. In a later analysis, each TCR beta chain was defined by its CDR3 amino acid sequence together with its V-gene family, and reads without a unique V-gene family were excluded. As a way to deal with suspected cross-contamination and a sequencing artifact, a later analysis dropped roughly 600 nucleotide sequences that were highly shared and had low generation probability. In a later analysis, a clonal expansion index was calculated for each public chain from normalized within-repertoire ranks of inferred template counts. In a later analysis, generation probabilities were computed with a VDJ recombination model fitted to out-of-frame rearrangements, and the resulting probabilities were checked against IGoR. Hypergeometric tests were used in a later analysis to score TCR-TCR, TCR-HLA and TCR-CMV co-occurrence, with a repertoire-size bias correction applied to the TCR pairs. To estimate false discovery rates, a later analysis permuted the HLA or CMV assignments 20 times. In a later analysis, co-occurring TCRs were grouped with DBSCAN, and TCRdist sequence similarity was added when clustering was performed within HLA-allele-positive subsets. Repertoires with fewer than 30,000 or more than 120,000 public chains were left out of co-occurrence clustering, as were four to six repertoires with anomalous nucleotide sharing. Drawn from immuneACCESS, this table holds only the in-frame rearrangements with V and J called that TCRdb kept. Clones are partly lost; checked studies trace under half to an unresolved V gene and leave the rest unexplained. D and trimming come from the DNA, and the V and J calls and clone size come from that table. This sample gives 190,000 or so clones in total; around 81% of them show up just once. The top ten constitute roughly 10% of the sample.

This entry is derived from a study of cytomegalovirus exposure and HLA in healthy donors (dated by TCRdb to the late 2010s). Regarding the research as a whole: According to an earlier analysis of 587 of the donors, 150 million to 200 million T cells yielded over 90 million unique TCR beta sequences and less than 300 Gb of sequence data. An early release covering about 600 HLA-typed donors comprised approximately 300 gigabases of sequencing data and around 86 million unique TCR sequences. Both class I and class II loci were covered by HLA typing, at four-digit resolution. In an earlier analysis of around 540 of the donors, high-throughput TCR beta sequencing was used to judge whether each TCR beta V gene segment behaved as functional or pseudogenic. A later analysis re-examined previously published TCR beta repertoires from over 500 donors and added high-resolution HLA genotyping to investigate patterns of TCR occurrence. Rather than drawing on any new phenotypic data, the later analysis identified candidate immune exposures from TCR beta sequences and the way those sequences occurred across donors. The aim of the study was to test whether cataloging public T cell receptors could identify signatures of past pathogen exposure. Using immunosequencing, the study profiled T cell repertoires from some 670 subjects and related those repertoires to cytomegalovirus serostatus. Genome-wide SNP genotypes for about 65% of the roughly 670 donors were used in a later genetic analysis, which treated that subset as a discovery cohort. A separate validation cohort of about 110 different subjects was used in addition to the approximately 610-subject first cohort. The study combined high-throughput TCR immunosequencing, statistical association of individual TCRs with disease status, and machine learning to predict cytomegalovirus infection status. Because of strong linkage in the cohort, five DR-DQ haplotypes were treated as single units for association and clustering. Typing coverage varied by locus: roughly 620-630 donors for A, B, C, DRB1 and DQB1; under 550 for DQA1; about 590 for DPA1; about 450 for DPB1. Of the 300 to 500 genotyped donors, 65% to 90% were placed in the genetic ancestry cluster associated with self-reported Caucasian donors. On average, roughly 240,000 unique TCR beta nucleotide sequences were sequenced per donor among about 400 genotyped donors of the cohort, with about 17% of those sequences being non-productive. Every repertoire in the discovery cohort had been generated on one and the same sequencing platform. Donor age, sex, ethnicity and CMV serostatus were collected together with the repertoire data.

In total, approximately 690 healthy bone marrow donors made up the cohort. All cohort members were sampled while nominally healthy, although unrecorded immune exposures were likely present. The donor was CMV seropositive and was included in the group of 250 to 300 seropositive cohort members. Every donor gave a peripheral blood sample, and the peripheral blood mononuclear cells from that sample were used for TCR beta sequencing. Genomic DNA was extracted from the blood cell samples with the Qiagen DNeasy Blood Extraction Kit. Overall study results and their limits: Linkage disequilibrium might explain the correlated functional status among segregating V segments, but an unknown experimental factor could not be excluded. HLA typing was unavailable for some donors at each locus, so association tests used only the typed subset. The sequencing pipeline was judged likely to have produced a cluster of highly shared sequence variants as a technical artifact. According to the authors, the approach could potentially be generalized to other disease states and immunological phenotypes. The study gave a list of 150 to 200 TCR beta chains associated with cytomegalovirus. Because the 87-base-pair reads could not distinguish some IMGT-functional V segments, including TRBV6-2 and TRBV6-3, those segments were excluded. Assigning TCR associations to individual alleles was difficult when HLA alleles, especially DR and DQ, strongly co-occurred. This cohort had only TCR beta chains sequenced, and the lack of alpha or paired-chain data limited which features could be detected. Across donors, most TCR sequences were observed very rarely, whereas some public TCRs were present in many individuals. For the cohort, immune exposure information was limited to CMV serostatus. In both the original and validation cohorts, the classifier was reported to diagnose cytomegalovirus status with high specificity and sensitivity. In an earlier analysis of 500 to 650 of the donors, most TCR beta V segments appeared in productive rearrangements about 87% or about 30% of the time, broadly matching IMGT annotations. In a later analysis, the rate of TCR association differed among HLA loci, with DRB1 alleles having the most associated TCRs and HLA-C alleles having the fewest. In a later analysis, HLA-associated TCR beta chains were found to be more clonally expanded and to have lower generation probabilities than equally common non-associated chains. The presence/absence analyses assumed that sequencing depth was roughly uniform across donors, and that assumption may not be true. The earlier analysis of about 600 of the donors excluded over 15 rarely observed V segments, including chromosome 9 orphons, because counts were too low. According to a later genetic analysis, donors in an Asian-associated ancestry cluster had fewer N-insertions in productive TCRs than the roughly 670-donor mean. In a later analysis, some 18,000 TCR beta sequences were associated with specific HLA alleles at a false discovery rate of 0.05. In a later analysis, several top co-occurrence clusters were reported to appear linked to parvovirus B19, influenza, CMV and Epstein-Barr virus. An association between a missense DCLRE1C variant and V-gene and J-gene trimming of TCR beta chains was found in a later genetic analysis and replicated in an independent cohort. According to a later analysis, most CMV-associated TCR beta chains appeared to be HLA-restricted, and the HLA associations seemed to be driven largely by CMV exposure. A further reported finding was that TCR beta sequences accurately predicted the HLA-A and HLA-B alleles for most subjects in the first cohort. A few of the identified cytomegalovirus-associated TCR beta chains were confirmed in vitro to be specific for cytomegalovirus antigens.

This sequence was found in a woman in her forties or fifties in good health and CMV-seropositive. This sequence uses TRBV6-4 and TRBJ2-6, and TRBD2 matches 10 of the central bases. Sequenced sample: PBMCs. In nucleotides, the sequence is TGTGCCAGTAGTGACTCAGCGGGGGGGTCTGGGGCCAACGTCCTGACTTTC. Its protein reads: CASSDSAGGSGANVLTF.